This T cell receptor (beta chain) is from a study of T cell responses to AZD1222 COVID-19 vaccine. Study results and caveats: The study found Spike-specific TCR breadth and depth rose after two AZD1222 doses. Unmutated variant regions are reportedly targeted by nearly half of spike-specific TCRs.

The data were produced by immunoSEQ multiplex PCR, yet TCRdb's version contains in-frame clones alone and is incomplete. Among around 140,000 clones listed, more than 80% were seen once. A word on this clone: Its antigen is unidentified.

Germline assignment: CDR1 LNHNV and CDR2 YYDKDF (reference sequence). Trimming removed 5 bases at V and 1 base at J, with 14 bases between. This CDR3 is 15 amino acids long. The sample consisted of peripheral blood, taken on day 0 of MenACWY control vaccination. The rearrangement uses TRBV15 and TRBJ1-1; no reliable D call. This TCR came from an adult in good health. The chain's CDR3 is CATSSSREGNTEAFF. The CDR3 DNA is TGTGCCACCAGCTCTTCCCGAGAGGGGAACACTGAAGCTTTCTTT.